A single sample gave rise to the 12 T cell receptor beta chains below, sequenced in a study of cytomegalovirus exposure and HLA in healthy donors. The PCR had 60 Vbeta and 13 Jbeta primers. Here immunoSEQ multiplex PCR was the method, and the copy in TCRdb shows in-frame clones only, minus some. The table includes tens of thousands of clones, around 9.1% detected once. The sequenced sample consisted of PBMCs. The receptor source for this set is a man in his fifties or sixties in good health and CMV-seropositive.

This clone has a handful of counts. V and J are TRBV19 and TRBJ2-7; the match to TRBD1 covers 11 bases. The germline V gene has CDR1 LNHDA and CDR2 SQIVND (reference sequence). V shed 1 base, J shed 2 bases, and the junction held 1 base outside the gene matches. The CDR3 covers 15 residues. DNA for the CDR3: TGTGCCAGTAGTATAGGGGGACAGGGGGCCTACGAGCAGTACTTC. It specifies CASSIGGQGAYEQYF.

V usage is TRBV13 and J usage is TRBJ1-5, with D maybe TRBD1 (5 bases). The CDR3 is made up of 13 amino acids. Germline CDR1 is PRHDT and CDR2 is FYEKMQ (reference sequence). Trimming pared 5 bases from V and 6 bases from J, leaving 11 bases between. CDR3 in amino acids: CASSPGRGQPQHF. As DNA, the CDR3 is TGTGCCAGCAGCCCCGGGAGGGGTCAGCCCCAGCATTTT.

This clone was counted only a few times. The J gene is TRBJ2-3, the V gene TRBV28, with TRBD1 matching over 9 bases. The J segment lost 6 bases and the V segment lost 5 bases, leaving 9 bases of the junction unmatched. CDR3 length equals 15 residues. CDR1 is MDHEN and CDR2 is SYDVKM in the germline V gene. The CDR3 DNA reads as TGTGCCAGCAGTATGACAGGGGGGAGGCAGGATACGCAGTATTTT. This sequence encodes CASSMTGGRQDTQYF.

This clone was counted only a few times. This chain links TRBV6-6 with TRBJ2-4; 7 nucleotides match TRBD1. The junction had 7 bases not matched to a gene; V was cut back by 4 bases and J by 4 bases. The length of the CDR3 is 15 residues. Germline CDR1 reads MNHNY; CDR2 reads SVGAGI (reference sequence). CDR3 loop: CASSFLGTEKNIQYF. The CDR3 nucleotides are TGTGCCAGCAGTTTCCTCGGGACAGAAAAAAACATTCAGTACTTC.

The rearrangement joins TRBV28 to TRBJ2-1; D not certain. This CDR3 contains 14 residues. Trimming took 2 bases from V and 0 from J, leaving 5 bases between them. Germline V CDR1 and CDR2: MDHEN, SYDVKM. The CDR3 coding sequence is TGTGCCAGCAGTTTAGACTTCTCCTACAATGAGCAGTTCTTC. It codes for CASSLDFSYNEQFF.

The chain links TRBV30 to TRBJ2-7, with 10 bases identical to TRBD1. This CDR3 is 16 amino acids long. Trimming cost V 3 bases and J 1 base; bases outside gene matches: 9. Germline CDR1 and CDR2: GTSNPN and SVGIG (reference sequence). CDR3 sequence reads: CAWSLLGQGVSYEQYF. CDR3 DNA sequence: TGTGCCTGGAGCCTACTCGGACAGGGGGTTTCCTACGAGCAGTACTTC.

V gene TRBV5-1 combines with J gene TRBJ2-3; 10 bases line up with TRBD2. CDR1 and CDR2 (germline): SGHRS, YFSETQ. The junction had 10 bases not matched to a gene; V was cut back by 7 bases and J by 2 bases. The CDR3 extends over 16 amino acids. The CDR3 spells CASGRGTSANTDTQYF. The CDR3 DNA is TGCGCCAGCGGCCGGGGGACTAGCGCCAACACAGATACGCAGTATTTT.

V usage is TRBV27 and J usage is TRBJ1-6; a possible D gene is TRBD1 (6 bases). The CDR3 totals 14 residues. CDR1 is MNHEY and CDR2 is SMNVEV in the germline V gene (reference sequence). Trimming left V 5 bases short and J 7 bases short, with 12 bases between. CDR3 sequence: CASSAGTKNSPLHF. The CDR3, as DNA: TGTGCCAGCAGTGCCGGGACAAAAAATTCACCCCTCCACTTT.

The chain uses TRBV2 and TRBJ2-5, with 12 bases that match TRBD2. J gave up 4 bases and V 6 bases, and 0 bases lay outside the gene matches. The CDR3 spans 13 residues. Per germline, CDR1 SNHLY and CDR2 FYNNEI. CDR3 residues: CASRGLAGETQYF. As DNA, the CDR3 is TGTGCCAGCAGGGGACTAGCGGGAGAGACCCAGTACTTC.

CDR3 region: CAWRVGGTDTQYF. The CDR3 DNA sequence: TGTGCCTGGAGAGTTGGAGGCACAGATACGCAGTATTTT. The chain employs TRBV30 and TRBJ2-3; no firm D call. With 3 bases removed from V and 1 base from J, the gap between germline ends came to 8 bases. The germline V gene encodes CDR1 GTSNPN and CDR2 SVGIG (reference sequence). The CDR3 contains 13 residues.

This clone has just a few counts. The rearrangement links TRBV7-9 to TRBJ2-5; D is uncertain. The DNA end favors TRBJ2-7, so the J call may be wrong. The CDR3 extends over 11 amino acids. CDR1 and CDR2 from the germline V gene are SEHNR and FQNEAQ (reference sequence). CDR3 protein: CASSPNYEQYF. The CDR3 bases are TGTGCCAGCAGCCCTAATTACGAGCAGTACTTC.

This clone was counted only a few times. The chain couples TRBV9 to TRBJ1-5, with D possibly TRBD1 on 5 matching bases. Trimming took off 3 bases at V and 0 bases at J, with 10 bases between the two ends. The CDR3 runs to 15 residues. Germline loops: CDR1 SGDLS, CDR2 YYNGEE. CDR3 sequence: CASSARGYSNQPQHF. The CDR3 DNA reads as TGTGCCAGCAGCGCCCGGGGGTATAGCAATCAGCCCCAGCATTTT.